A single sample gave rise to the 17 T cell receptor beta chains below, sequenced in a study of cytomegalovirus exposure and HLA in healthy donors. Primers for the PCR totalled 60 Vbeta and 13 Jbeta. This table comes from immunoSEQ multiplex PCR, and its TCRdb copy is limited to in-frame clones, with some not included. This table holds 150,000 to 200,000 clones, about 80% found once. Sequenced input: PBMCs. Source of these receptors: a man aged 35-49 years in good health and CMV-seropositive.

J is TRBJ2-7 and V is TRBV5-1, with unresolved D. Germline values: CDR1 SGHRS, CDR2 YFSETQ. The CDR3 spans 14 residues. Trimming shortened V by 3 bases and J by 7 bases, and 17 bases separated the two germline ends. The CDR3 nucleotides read TGCGCCAGCAGCTACGAGGAAGGTTTATGGGAGCAGTACTTC. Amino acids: CASSYEEGLWEQYF.

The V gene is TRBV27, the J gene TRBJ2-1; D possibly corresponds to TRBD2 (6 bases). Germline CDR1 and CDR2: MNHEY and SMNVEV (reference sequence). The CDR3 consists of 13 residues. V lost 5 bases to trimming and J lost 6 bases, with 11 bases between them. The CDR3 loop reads CASSTSNGNEQFF. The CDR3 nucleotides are TGTGCCAGCAGTACTAGCAATGGCAATGAGCAGTTCTTC.

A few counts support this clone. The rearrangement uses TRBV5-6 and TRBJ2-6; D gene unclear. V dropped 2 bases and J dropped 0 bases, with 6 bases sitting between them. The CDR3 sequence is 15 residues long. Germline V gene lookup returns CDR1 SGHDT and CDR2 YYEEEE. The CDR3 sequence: CASSFTSSGANVLTF. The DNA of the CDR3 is TGTGCCAGCAGCTTCACAAGCTCTGGGGCCAACGTCCTGACTTTC.

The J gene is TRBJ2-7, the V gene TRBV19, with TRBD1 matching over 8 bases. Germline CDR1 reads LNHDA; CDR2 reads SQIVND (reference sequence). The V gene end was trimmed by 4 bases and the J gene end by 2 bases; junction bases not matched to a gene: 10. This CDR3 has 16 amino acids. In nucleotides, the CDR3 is TGTGCCAGTAGTAGCCTTCCGGGACAGGAGGCCTACGAGCAGTACTTC. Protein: CASSSLPGQEAYEQYF.

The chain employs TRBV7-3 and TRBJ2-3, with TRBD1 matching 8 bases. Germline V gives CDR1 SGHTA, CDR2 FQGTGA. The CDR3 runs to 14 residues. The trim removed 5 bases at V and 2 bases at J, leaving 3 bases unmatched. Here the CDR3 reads CASSTDRDTDTQYF. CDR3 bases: TGTGCCAGCAGCACGGACAGGGACACAGATACGCAGTATTTT.

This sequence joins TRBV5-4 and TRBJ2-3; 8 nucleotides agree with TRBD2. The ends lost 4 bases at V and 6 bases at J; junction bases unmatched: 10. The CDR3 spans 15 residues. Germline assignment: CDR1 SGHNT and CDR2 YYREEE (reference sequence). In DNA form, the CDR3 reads TGTGCCAGCAGCAATAACCGGGGGGGTGGTGATACGCAGTATTTT. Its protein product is CASSNNRGGGDTQYF.

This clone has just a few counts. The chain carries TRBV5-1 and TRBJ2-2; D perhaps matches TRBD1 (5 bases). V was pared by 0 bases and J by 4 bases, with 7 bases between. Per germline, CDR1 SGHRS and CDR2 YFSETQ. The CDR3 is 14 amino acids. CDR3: CASSLGQFTGELFF. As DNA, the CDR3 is TGCGCCAGCAGCTTGGGACAGTTCACCGGGGAGCTGTTTTTT.

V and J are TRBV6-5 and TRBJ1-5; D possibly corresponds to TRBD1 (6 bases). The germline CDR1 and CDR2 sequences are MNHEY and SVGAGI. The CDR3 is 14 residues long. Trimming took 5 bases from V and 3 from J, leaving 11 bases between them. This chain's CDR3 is CASSPDSPNQPQHF. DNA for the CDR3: TGTGCCAGCAGTCCGGACAGTCCCAATCAGCCCCAGCATTTT.

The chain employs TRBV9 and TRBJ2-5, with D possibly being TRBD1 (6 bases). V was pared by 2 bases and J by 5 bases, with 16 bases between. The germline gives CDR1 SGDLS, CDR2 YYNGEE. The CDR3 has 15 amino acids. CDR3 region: CASSVQRAGVETQYF. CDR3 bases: TGTGCCAGCAGCGTCCAGAGGGCAGGGGTGGAGACCCAGTACTTC. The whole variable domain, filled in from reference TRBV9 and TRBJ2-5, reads DSGVTQTPKHLITATGQRVTLRCSPRSGDLSVYWYQQSLDQGLQFLIQYYNGEERAKGNILERFSAQQFPDLHSELNLSSLELGDSALYFCASSVQRAGVETQYFGPGTRLLVL.

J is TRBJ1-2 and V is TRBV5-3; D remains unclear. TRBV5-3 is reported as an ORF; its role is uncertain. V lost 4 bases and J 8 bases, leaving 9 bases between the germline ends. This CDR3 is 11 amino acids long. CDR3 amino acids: CARSRHVGYTF. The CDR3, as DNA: TGTGCCAGAAGCCGACACGTGGGCTACACCTTC.

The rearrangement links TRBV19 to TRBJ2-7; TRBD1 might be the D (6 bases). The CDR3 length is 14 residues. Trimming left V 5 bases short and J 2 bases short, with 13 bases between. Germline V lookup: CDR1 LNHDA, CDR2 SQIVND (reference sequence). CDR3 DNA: TGTGCCAGTAGTCCTAGAAGGACAGCCTACGAGCAGTACTTC. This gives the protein CASSPRRTAYEQYF.

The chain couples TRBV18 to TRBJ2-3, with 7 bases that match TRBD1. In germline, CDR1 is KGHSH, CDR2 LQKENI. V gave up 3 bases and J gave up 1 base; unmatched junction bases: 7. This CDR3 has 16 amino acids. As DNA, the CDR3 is TGTGCCAGCTCACCTATTGGGACAGCCCGCACAGATACGCAGTATTTT. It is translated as CASSPIGTARTDTQYF. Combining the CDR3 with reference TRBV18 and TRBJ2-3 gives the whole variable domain NAGVMQNPRHLVRRRGQEARLRCSPMKGHSHVYWYRQLPEEGLKFMVYLQKENIIDESGMPKERFSAEFPKEGPSILRIQQVVRGDSAAYFCASSPIGTARTDTQYFGPGTRLTVL.

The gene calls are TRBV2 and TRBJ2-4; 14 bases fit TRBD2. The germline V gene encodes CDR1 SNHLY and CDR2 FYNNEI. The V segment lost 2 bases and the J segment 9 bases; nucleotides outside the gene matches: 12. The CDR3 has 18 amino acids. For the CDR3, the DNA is TGTGCCAGCAGTGAAACACCACCGGGACTAGCGGGAGTACGCATTCAGTACTTC. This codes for CASSETPPGLAGVRIQYF.

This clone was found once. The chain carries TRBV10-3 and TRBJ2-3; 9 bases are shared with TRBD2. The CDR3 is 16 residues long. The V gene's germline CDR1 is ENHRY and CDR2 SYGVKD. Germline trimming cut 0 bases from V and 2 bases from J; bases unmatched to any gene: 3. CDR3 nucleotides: TGTGCCATCAGTGAGTCCCTAGCGGGAAACACAGATACGCAGTATTTT. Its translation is CAISESLAGNTDTQYF.

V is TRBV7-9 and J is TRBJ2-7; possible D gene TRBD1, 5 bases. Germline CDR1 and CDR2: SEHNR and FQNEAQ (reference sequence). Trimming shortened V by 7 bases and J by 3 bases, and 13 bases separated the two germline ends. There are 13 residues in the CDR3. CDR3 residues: CASTTAGNYEQYF. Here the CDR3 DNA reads TGTGCCAGCACCACGGCAGGGAACTACGAGCAGTACTTC.

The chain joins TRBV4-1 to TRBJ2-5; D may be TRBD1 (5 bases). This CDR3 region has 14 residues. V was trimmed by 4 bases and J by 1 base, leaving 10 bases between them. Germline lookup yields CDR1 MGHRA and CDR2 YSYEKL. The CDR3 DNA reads TGCGCCAGCAGCCCCCCGCAGGGCCAAGAGACCCAGTACTTC. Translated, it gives CASSPPQGQETQYF.

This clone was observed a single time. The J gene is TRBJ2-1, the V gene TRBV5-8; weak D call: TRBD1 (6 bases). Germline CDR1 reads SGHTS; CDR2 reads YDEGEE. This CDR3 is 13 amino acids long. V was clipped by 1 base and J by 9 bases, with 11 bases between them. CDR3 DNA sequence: TGTGCCAGCAGCTTGTTTGACAGGAGTGAGCAGTTCTTC. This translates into CASSLFDRSEQFF.